This TCR beta chain is from a study of T cell responses to AZD1222 COVID-19 vaccine. Findings and caveats of the study: Among spike-specific TCRs, nearly half reportedly target unmutated variant regions. With two AZD1222 doses given, Spike-specific TCR breadth and depth both rose.

This CDR3 contains 18 residues. V lost 3 bases and J 3 bases, leaving 22 bases between the germline ends. CDR1 and CDR2 from the germline V gene are SEHNR and FQNEAQ (reference sequence). As concerns this clone: The antigen remains unidentified.

The data were produced by immunoSEQ multiplex PCR, yet TCRdb's version contains in-frame clones alone and is incomplete. The sample includes 140,000 to 150,000 clones, under 95% seen only once; the top ten take 4% to 6%. This chain uses TRBV7-9 with TRBJ2-3; D unclear. The sample here was peripheral blood, taken on day 0 of AZD1222 vaccination. The source of this sequence is an adult in good health. The CDR3 region has the DNA TGTGCCAGCAGCTTTAGCCTACTTTGGGCGGACGGGACAGATACGCAGTATTTT. This codes for CASSFSLLWADGTDTQYF.